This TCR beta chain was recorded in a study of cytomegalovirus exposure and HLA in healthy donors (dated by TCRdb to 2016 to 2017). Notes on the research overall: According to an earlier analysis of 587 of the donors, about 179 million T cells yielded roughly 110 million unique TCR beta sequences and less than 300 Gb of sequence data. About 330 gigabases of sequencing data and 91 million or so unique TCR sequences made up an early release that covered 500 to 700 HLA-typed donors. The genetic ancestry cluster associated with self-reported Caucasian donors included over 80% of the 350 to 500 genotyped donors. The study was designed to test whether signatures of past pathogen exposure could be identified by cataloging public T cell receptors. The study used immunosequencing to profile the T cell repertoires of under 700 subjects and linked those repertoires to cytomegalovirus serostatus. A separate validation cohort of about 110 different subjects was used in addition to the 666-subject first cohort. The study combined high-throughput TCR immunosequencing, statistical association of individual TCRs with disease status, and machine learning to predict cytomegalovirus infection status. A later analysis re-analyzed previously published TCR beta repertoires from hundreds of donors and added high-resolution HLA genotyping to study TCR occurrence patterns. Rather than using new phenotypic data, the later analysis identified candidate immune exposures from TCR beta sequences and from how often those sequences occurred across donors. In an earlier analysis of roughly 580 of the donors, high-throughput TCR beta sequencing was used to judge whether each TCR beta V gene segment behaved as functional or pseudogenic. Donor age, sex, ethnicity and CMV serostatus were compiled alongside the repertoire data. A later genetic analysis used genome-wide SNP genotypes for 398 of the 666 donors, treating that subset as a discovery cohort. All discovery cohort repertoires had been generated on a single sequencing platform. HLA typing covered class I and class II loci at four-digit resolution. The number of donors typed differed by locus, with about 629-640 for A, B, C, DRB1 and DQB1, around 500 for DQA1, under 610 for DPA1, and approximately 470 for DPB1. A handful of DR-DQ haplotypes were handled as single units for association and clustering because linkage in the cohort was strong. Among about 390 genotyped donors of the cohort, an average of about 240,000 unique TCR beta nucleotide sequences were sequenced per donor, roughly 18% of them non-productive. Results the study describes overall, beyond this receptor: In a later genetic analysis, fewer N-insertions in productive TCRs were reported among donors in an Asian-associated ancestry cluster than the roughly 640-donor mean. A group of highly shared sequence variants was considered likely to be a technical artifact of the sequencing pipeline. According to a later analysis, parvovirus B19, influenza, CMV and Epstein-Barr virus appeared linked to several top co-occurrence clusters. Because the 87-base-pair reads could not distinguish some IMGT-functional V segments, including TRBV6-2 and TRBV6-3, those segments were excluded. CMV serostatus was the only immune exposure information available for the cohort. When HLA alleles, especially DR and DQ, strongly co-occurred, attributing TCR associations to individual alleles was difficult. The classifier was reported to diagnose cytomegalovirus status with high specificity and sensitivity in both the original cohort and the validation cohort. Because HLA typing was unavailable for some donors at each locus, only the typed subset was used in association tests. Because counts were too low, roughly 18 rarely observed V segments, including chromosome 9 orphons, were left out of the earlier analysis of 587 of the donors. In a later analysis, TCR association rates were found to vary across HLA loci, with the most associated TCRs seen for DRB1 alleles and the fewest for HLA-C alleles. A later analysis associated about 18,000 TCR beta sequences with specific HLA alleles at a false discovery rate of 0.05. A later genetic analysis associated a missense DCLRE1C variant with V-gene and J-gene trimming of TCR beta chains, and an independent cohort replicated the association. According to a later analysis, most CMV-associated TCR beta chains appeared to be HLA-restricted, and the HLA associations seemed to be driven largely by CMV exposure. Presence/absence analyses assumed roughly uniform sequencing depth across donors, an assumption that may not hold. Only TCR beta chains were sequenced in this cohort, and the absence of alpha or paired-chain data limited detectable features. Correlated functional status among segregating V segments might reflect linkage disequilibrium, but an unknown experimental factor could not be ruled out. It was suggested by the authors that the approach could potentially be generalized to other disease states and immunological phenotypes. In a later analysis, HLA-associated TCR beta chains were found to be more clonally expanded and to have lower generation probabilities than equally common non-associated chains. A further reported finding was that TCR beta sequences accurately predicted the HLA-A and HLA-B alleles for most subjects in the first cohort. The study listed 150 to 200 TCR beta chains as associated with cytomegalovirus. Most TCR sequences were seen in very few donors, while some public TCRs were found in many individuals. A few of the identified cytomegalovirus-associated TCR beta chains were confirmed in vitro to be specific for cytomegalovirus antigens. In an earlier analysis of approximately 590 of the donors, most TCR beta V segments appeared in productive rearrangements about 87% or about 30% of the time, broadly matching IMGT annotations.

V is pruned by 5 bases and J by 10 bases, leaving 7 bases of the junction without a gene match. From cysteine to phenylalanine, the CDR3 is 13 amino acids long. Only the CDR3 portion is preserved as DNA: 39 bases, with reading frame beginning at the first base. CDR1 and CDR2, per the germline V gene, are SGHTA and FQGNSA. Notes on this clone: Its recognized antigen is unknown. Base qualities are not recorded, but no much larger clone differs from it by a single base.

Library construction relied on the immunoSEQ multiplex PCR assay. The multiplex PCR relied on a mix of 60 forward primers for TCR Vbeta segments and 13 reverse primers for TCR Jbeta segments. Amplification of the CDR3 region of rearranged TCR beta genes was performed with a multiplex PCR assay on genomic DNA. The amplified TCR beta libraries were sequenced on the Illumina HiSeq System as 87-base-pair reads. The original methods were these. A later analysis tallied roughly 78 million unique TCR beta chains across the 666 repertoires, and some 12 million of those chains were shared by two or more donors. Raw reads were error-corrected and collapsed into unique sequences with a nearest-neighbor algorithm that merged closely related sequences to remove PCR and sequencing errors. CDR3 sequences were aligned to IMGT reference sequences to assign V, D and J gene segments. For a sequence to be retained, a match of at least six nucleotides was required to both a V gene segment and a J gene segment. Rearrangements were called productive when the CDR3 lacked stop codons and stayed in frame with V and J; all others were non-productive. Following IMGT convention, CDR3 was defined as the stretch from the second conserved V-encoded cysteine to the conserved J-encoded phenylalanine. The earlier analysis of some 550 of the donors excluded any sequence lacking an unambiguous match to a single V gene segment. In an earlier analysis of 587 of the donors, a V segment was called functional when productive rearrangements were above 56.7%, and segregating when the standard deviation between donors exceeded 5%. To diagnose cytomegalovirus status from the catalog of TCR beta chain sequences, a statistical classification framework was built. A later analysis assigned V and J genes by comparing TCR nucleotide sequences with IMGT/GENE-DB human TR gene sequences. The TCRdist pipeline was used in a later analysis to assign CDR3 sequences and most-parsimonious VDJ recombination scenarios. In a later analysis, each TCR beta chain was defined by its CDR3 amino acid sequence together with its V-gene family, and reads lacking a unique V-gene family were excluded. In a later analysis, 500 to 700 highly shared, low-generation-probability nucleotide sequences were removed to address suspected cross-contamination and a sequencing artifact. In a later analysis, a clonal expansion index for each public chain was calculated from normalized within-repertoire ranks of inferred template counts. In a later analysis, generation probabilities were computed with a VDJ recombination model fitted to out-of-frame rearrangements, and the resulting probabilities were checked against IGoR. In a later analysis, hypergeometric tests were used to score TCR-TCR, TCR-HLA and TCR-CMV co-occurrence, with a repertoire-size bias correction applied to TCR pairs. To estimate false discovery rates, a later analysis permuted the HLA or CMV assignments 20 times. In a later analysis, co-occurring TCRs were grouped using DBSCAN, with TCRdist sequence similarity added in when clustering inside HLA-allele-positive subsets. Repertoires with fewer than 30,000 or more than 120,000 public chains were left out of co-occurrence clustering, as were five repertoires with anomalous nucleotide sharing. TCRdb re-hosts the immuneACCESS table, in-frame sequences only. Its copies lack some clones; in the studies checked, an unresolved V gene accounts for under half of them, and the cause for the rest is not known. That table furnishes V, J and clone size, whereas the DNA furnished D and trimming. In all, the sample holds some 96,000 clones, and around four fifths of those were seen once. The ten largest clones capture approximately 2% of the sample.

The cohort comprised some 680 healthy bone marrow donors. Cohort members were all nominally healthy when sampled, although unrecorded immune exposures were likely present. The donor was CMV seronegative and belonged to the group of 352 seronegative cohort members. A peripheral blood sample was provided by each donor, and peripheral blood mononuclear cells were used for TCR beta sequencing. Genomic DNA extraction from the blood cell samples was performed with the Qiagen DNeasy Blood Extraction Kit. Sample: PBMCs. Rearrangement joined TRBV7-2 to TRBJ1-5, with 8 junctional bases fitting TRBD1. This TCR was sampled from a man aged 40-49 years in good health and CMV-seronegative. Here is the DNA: TGTGCCAGCAGCCCCCGACAGGGGTTCCCCCAGCATTTT. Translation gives CASSPRQGFPQHF.